This T cell receptor (beta chain) was identified in a study of T cells after yellow fever vaccination (dated by TCRdb to about 2019). In terms of the full investigation: The SMART-Seq v4 Ultra Low Input RNA kit was used to prepare libraries from fractions with low cell numbers. Blood was drawn at multiple timepoints before and after primary and secondary immunization, with bulk PBMC replicates and cell subsets isolated. Two healthy male donors, one aged 18 to 30 and one aged 30 to 40 years, were included in the cohort. To follow T-cell clones before and after primary and booster YFV17D yellow fever vaccination, bulk TCR alpha and beta repertoires were sequenced over time. General conclusions and limits of the study: The secondary T-cell response was weaker than the primary response but faster, peaking on day 5 instead of day 15. A small fraction of clonotypes showed up in both the CD4 and CD8 compartments, probably as a result of convergent recombination. Computational filtering was required because FACS-sorted repertoires could contain abundant contaminating clonotypes from the bulk population. Most clones expanded after primary vaccination (96% of CD4 and around 89% of CD8) were re-detected after the booster, suggesting that broad memory maintenance occurred. The study included only a couple of donors, which limits how far the findings can be generalized.

Its CDR3 holds 15 amino acids, cysteine through phenylalanine. The only DNA kept is the CDR3, 45 bases in frame from the first base. As encoded in the germline V gene (reference sequence), CDR1 is MNHEY while CDR2 is SMNVEV. V loses 2 bases of germline sequence and J loses 2 bases, and the interval between the two ends is 11 bases. Concerning this clonotype: No antigen is known for it. Per-nucleotide qualities are absent, and no much larger clonotype sits a single base away.

In the paper's terms, the treatment or condition label means: live attenuated yellow fever vaccine strain. At each blood-draw timepoint, two biological replicates of bulk PBMCs were obtained. A standard Ficoll-Paque protocol was used to isolate PBMCs from peripheral blood. TriZol was used to extract RNA from bulk PBMCs, CD4 and CD8 fractions, and dextramer-positive and dextramer-negative fractions. TCR cDNA was synthesized by 5'RACE template switching, which introduced a universal primer site and unique molecular identifiers. cDNA synthesis was primed from both the TCR alpha and TCR beta constant segments. Libraries were amplified in two PCR steps, with sample barcodes and sequencing adapters added in the second step. Sequencing of the libraries was done on either Illumina HiSeq 2500 (2x100 bp) or NovaSeq (2x150 bp). The authors' analysis ran thus. MIGEC was used to demultiplex reads and collapse the reads into UMI consensus sequences, and MiXCR was used for V(D)J alignment. Using edgeR on replicate PBMC samples, clonotypes were called vaccine-responding if FDR was below 0.01 and the log2 fold change was above 5 up to day 15. Bulk clonotypes were assigned CD4 or CD8 identity according to which sequenced CD4 or CD8 repertoire held them at higher abundance. TCRdb itself trimmed the public reads at Q25 with fastp, ran MiXCR and retained productive beta chains. Each CDR3 protein gets just one entry, which takes the most common genes and DNA from the rows behind it. TCRdb's processing, not the study's, gives the V and J calls here. The sample yields about 300,000 distinct CDR3 sequences; 6.8% were counted once. In total, the top ten clones hold about a sixth of the sample.

The sequence was collected from a man aged 18 to 29 who received the YFV17D yellow fever vaccine. The chain is made from TRBV27 and TRBJ2-3; the D element might be TRBD1 or TRBD2, as each aligns at 5 bases. The specimen comprised PBMCs, sampled around 45 days after the first yellow fever vaccination. The DNA sequence is TGTGCCAGCAGTTTAAACCCGGGGACCACAGATACGCAGTATTTT. The encoded protein is CASSLNPGTTDTQYF.